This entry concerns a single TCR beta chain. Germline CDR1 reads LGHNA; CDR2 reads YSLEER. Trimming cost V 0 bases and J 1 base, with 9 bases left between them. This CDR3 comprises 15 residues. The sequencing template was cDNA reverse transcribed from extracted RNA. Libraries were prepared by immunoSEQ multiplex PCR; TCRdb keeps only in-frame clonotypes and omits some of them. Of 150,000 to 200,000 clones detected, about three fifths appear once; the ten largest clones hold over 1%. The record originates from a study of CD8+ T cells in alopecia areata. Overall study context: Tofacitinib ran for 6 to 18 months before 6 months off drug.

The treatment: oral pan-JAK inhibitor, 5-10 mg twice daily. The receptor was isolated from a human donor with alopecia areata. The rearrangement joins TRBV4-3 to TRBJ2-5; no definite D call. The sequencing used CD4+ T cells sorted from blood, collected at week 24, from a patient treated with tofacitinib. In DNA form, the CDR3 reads TGCGCCAGCAGCCAAGAGCAATGGGGCCAAGAGACCCAGTACTTC. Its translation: CASSQEQWGQETQYF.